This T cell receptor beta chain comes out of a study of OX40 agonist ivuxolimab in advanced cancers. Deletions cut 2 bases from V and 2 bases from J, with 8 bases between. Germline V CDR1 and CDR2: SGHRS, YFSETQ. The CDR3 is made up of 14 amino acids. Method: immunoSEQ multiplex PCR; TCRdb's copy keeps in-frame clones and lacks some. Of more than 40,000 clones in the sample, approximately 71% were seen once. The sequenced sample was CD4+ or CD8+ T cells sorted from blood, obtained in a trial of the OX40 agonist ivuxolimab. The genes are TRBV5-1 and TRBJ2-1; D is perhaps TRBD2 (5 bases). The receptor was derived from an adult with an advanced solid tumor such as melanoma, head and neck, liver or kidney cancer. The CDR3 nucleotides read TGCGCCAGCAGCTTTGCCGGGACCTACAATGAGCAGTTCTTC. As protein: CASSFAGTYNEQFF.